The 9 T cell receptor beta chains below all came from one sample that was sequenced in a study of technical replicates of blood from a handful of donors. Method: immunoSEQ multiplex PCR; TCRdb's copy keeps in-frame clones and lacks some. Of roughly 15,000 clones listed, around four fifths were seen once; the top ten hold under 14%. Sequenced input: PBMCs. The receptors derive from a human donor in good health.

The chain has TRBV6-1 and TRBJ2-7; 9 bases are shared with TRBD1. CDR3 size: 16 residues. J was trimmed by 3 bases and V by 0 bases; bases with no gene match: 6. Per germline, CDR1 MNHNS and CDR2 SASEGT. CDR3 in amino acids: CASSEAQGTGSYEQYF. The CDR3 DNA reads as TGTGCCAGCAGTGAAGCGCAAGGGACAGGGAGCTACGAGCAGTACTTC.

The rearrangement links TRBV30 to TRBJ2-7; D may be TRBD1 (6 bases). The V gene lost 7 bases and the J gene lost 1 base, with 17 bases spanning the gap. This CDR3 comprises 14 residues. Germline loops: CDR1 GTSNPN, CDR2 SVGIG (reference sequence). The CDR3 sequence is CAYTPGHGSYEQYF. The CDR3 DNA reads as TGTGCCTATACACCGGGACACGGATCCTACGAGCAGTACTTC.

The J gene is TRBJ2-2, the V gene TRBV5-1, with D possibly TRBD2 on 6 matching bases. The CDR3 extends over 15 amino acids. Germline-derived CDR1 and CDR2 are SGHRS and YFSETQ. Trimming took off 4 bases at V and 3 bases at J, with 13 bases between the two ends. CDR3 residues: CASSPVTGDTGELFF. The CDR3 nucleotides are TGCGCCAGCAGCCCTGTAACGGGAGACACCGGGGAGCTGTTTTTT.

The V gene is TRBV6-1, the J gene TRBJ2-1, with TRBD2 identical over 11 bases. The CDR3 covers 15 residues. Germline V CDR1 and CDR2: MNHNS, SASEGT. V shed 7 bases, J shed 7 bases, and the junction held 9 bases outside the gene matches. DNA for the CDR3: TGTGCCAGCACCCTAACTAGCGGGAGTTGGAATGAGCAGTTCTTC. This sequence encodes CASTLTSGSWNEQFF.

V and J are TRBV19 and TRBJ2-1; tentative D call: TRBD1 (6 bases). There are 14 residues in the CDR3. V shed 1 base and J shed 6 bases, with 10 bases lying between them. Looked up from germline, CDR1 is LNHDA and CDR2 is SQIVND (reference sequence). CDR3 in DNA: TGTGCCAGTAGTATAGGGACAGCCCTCAATGAGCAGTTCTTC. This sequence encodes CASSIGTALNEQFF.

V is TRBV20-1 and J is TRBJ2-1; D gene uncertain. The CDR3 length is 11 residues. The germline CDR1 and CDR2 sequences are DFQATT and SNEGSKA (reference sequence). With 5 bases removed from V and 9 bases from J, the gap between germline ends came to 11 bases. Here the CDR3 reads CSAFEQFEQFF. The CDR3, as DNA: TGCAGTGCTTTTGAGCAATTTGAGCAGTTCTTC.

The rearrangement uses TRBV11-2 and TRBJ1-5, with unresolved D. V lost 5 bases to trimming and J lost 5 bases, with 13 bases between them. In germline, CDR1 is SGHAT, CDR2 FQNNGV. The length of the CDR3 is 14 residues. For the CDR3, the DNA is TGTGCCAGCAGCCTCTACGAGGGAGATCAGCCCCAGCATTTT. Translating gives CASSLYEGDQPQHF.

The chain combines TRBV27 with TRBJ2-1; 9 positions agree with TRBD1. Looked up from germline, CDR1 is MNHEY and CDR2 is SMNVEV (reference sequence). The CDR3 length is 15 residues. The V segment lost 6 bases and the J segment 2 bases; nucleotides outside the gene matches: 5. The CDR3 loop reads CASSSRTGAYNEQFF. DNA for the CDR3: TGTGCCAGCAGCTCCCGGACAGGGGCCTACAATGAGCAGTTCTTC.

This chain's CDR3 is CASSPNPQGRDYGYTF. In nucleotides, the CDR3 is TGTGCCAGCAGCCCTAATCCACAGGGAAGAGACTATGGCTACACCTTC. This chain connects TRBV21-1 to TRBJ1-2; the table's D call of TRBD1 was not tested on the DNA. TRBV21-1 is flagged as a pseudogene. This CDR3 contains 16 residues.